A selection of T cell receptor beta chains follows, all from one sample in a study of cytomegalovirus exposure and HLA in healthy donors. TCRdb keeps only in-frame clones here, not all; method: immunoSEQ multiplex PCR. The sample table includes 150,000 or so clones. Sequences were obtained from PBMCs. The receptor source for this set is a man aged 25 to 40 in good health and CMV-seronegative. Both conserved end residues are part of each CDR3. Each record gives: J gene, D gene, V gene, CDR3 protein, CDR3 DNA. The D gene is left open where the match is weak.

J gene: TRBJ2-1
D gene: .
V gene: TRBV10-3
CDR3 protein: CAISGGGSYNEQFF
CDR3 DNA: TGTGCCATCAGTGGAGGTGGTTCCTACAATGAGCAGTTCTTC

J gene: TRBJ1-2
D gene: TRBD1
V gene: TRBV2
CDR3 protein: CASKSGQGLGYTF
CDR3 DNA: TGTGCCAGCAAATCAGGACAGGGGCTTGGCTACACCTTC

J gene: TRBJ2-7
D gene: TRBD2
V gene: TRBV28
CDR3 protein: CASSFGLAGKAYEQYF
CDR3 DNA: TGTGCCAGCAGTTTTGGACTAGCGGGGAAAGCCTACGAGCAGTACTTC

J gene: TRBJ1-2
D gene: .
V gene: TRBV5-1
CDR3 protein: CASSLGQALDYGYTF
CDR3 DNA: TGCGCCAGCAGCTTGGGACAGGCCCTGGACTATGGCTACACCTTC

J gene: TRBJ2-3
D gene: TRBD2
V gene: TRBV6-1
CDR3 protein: CASSELAENTDTQYF
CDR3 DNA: TGTGCCAGCAGTGAACTAGCGGAAAACACAGATACGCAGTATTTT

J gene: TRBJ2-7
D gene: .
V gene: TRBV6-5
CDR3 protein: CASSYSRLVRHEQYF
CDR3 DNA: TGTGCCAGCAGTTACTCGAGGCTGGTGAGGCACGAGCAGTACTTC

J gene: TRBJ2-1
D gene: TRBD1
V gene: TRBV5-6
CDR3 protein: CASSKPGQAYNEQFF
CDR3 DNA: TGTGCCAGCAGTAAACCGGGACAGGCGTACAATGAGCAGTTCTTC

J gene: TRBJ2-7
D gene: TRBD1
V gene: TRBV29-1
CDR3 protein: CSVASNRGTSPYEQYF
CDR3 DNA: TGCAGCGTTGCCAGCAACAGGGGGACGTCCCCCTACGAGCAGTACTTC

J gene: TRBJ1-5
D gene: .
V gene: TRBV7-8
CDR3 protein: CASRLGAGNQPQHF
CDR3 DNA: TGTGCCAGCAGGCTGGGGGCCGGCAATCAGCCCCAGCATTTT

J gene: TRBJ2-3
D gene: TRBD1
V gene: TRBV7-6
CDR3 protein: CASSLRQGAWDTQYF
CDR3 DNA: TGTGCCAGCAGCTTACGACAGGGGGCATGGGATACGCAGTATTTT

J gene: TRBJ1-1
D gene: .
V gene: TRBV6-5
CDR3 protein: CASKDPGGGTEAFF
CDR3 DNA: TGTGCCAGCAAAGATCCGGGGGGAGGGACTGAAGCTTTCTTT

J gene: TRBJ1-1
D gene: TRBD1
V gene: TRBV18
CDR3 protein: CASSLGQGDTEAFF
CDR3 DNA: TGTGCCAGCTCACTTGGACAGGGGGACACTGAAGCTTTCTTT

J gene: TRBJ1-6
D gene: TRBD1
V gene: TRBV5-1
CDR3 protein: CASSTTGDNSPLHF
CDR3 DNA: TGCGCCAGCAGCACTACAGGGGATAATTCACCCCTCCACTTT

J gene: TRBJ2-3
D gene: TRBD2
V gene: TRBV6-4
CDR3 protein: CASSETGAGGTDTQYF
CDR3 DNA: TGTGCCAGCAGTGAGACAGGAGCGGGAGGGACAGATACGCAGTATTTT

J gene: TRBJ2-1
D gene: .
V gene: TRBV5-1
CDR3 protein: CASSLSSTYNEQFF
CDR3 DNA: TGCGCCAGCAGCTTGAGTTCGACTTACAATGAGCAGTTCTTC

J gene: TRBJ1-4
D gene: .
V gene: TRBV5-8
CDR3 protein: CASSLGQVNEKLFF
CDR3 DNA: TGTGCCAGCAGCTTGGGACAGGTTAATGAAAAACTGTTTTTT